This T cell receptor (beta chain) stems from a study of blood T cell repertoires in COVID-19. Across the study: Material from acute and convalescent COVID-19 was sourced from the United States, Italy and Spain. PBMCs, B-cell-depleted T cells, or T cells provided the cDNA or gDNA that made up the material.

In the original processing: Quantification of nucleated cells was approximated via reference gene primer amplification. TCRdb's table, derived via immunoSEQ multiplex PCR, lists solely in-frame clones and lacks some. Clone size and V and J calls were adopted from that table, with D and trimming inferred from the DNA. The sample records 150,000 to 200,000 clones, 70% to 85% being singletons. CDR1 is SNHLY and CDR2 is FYNNEI in the germline V gene. This CDR3 comprises 16 residues. Germline trimming cut 10 bases from V and 4 bases from J; bases unmatched to any gene: 13. The chain joins TRBV2 to TRBJ1-6; 7 bases are shared with TRBD1. Sample: PBMCs or T cells enriched from blood (not recorded which). The receptor's source is a man aged 45-65 years who had recovered from COVID-19. CDR3 in amino acids: CATMRFTGVYNSPLHF. CDR3 DNA sequence: TGTGCCACCATGAGGTTTACAGGGGTGTATAATTCACCCCTCCACTTT. Looking up the rest from reference TRBV2 and TRBJ1-6 gives the full variable domain: EPEVTQTPSHQVTQMGQEVILRCVPISNHLYFYWYRQILGQKVEFLVSFYNNEISEKSEIFDDQFSVERPDGSNFTLKIRSTKLEDSAMYFCATMRFTGVYNSPLHFGNGTRLTVT.